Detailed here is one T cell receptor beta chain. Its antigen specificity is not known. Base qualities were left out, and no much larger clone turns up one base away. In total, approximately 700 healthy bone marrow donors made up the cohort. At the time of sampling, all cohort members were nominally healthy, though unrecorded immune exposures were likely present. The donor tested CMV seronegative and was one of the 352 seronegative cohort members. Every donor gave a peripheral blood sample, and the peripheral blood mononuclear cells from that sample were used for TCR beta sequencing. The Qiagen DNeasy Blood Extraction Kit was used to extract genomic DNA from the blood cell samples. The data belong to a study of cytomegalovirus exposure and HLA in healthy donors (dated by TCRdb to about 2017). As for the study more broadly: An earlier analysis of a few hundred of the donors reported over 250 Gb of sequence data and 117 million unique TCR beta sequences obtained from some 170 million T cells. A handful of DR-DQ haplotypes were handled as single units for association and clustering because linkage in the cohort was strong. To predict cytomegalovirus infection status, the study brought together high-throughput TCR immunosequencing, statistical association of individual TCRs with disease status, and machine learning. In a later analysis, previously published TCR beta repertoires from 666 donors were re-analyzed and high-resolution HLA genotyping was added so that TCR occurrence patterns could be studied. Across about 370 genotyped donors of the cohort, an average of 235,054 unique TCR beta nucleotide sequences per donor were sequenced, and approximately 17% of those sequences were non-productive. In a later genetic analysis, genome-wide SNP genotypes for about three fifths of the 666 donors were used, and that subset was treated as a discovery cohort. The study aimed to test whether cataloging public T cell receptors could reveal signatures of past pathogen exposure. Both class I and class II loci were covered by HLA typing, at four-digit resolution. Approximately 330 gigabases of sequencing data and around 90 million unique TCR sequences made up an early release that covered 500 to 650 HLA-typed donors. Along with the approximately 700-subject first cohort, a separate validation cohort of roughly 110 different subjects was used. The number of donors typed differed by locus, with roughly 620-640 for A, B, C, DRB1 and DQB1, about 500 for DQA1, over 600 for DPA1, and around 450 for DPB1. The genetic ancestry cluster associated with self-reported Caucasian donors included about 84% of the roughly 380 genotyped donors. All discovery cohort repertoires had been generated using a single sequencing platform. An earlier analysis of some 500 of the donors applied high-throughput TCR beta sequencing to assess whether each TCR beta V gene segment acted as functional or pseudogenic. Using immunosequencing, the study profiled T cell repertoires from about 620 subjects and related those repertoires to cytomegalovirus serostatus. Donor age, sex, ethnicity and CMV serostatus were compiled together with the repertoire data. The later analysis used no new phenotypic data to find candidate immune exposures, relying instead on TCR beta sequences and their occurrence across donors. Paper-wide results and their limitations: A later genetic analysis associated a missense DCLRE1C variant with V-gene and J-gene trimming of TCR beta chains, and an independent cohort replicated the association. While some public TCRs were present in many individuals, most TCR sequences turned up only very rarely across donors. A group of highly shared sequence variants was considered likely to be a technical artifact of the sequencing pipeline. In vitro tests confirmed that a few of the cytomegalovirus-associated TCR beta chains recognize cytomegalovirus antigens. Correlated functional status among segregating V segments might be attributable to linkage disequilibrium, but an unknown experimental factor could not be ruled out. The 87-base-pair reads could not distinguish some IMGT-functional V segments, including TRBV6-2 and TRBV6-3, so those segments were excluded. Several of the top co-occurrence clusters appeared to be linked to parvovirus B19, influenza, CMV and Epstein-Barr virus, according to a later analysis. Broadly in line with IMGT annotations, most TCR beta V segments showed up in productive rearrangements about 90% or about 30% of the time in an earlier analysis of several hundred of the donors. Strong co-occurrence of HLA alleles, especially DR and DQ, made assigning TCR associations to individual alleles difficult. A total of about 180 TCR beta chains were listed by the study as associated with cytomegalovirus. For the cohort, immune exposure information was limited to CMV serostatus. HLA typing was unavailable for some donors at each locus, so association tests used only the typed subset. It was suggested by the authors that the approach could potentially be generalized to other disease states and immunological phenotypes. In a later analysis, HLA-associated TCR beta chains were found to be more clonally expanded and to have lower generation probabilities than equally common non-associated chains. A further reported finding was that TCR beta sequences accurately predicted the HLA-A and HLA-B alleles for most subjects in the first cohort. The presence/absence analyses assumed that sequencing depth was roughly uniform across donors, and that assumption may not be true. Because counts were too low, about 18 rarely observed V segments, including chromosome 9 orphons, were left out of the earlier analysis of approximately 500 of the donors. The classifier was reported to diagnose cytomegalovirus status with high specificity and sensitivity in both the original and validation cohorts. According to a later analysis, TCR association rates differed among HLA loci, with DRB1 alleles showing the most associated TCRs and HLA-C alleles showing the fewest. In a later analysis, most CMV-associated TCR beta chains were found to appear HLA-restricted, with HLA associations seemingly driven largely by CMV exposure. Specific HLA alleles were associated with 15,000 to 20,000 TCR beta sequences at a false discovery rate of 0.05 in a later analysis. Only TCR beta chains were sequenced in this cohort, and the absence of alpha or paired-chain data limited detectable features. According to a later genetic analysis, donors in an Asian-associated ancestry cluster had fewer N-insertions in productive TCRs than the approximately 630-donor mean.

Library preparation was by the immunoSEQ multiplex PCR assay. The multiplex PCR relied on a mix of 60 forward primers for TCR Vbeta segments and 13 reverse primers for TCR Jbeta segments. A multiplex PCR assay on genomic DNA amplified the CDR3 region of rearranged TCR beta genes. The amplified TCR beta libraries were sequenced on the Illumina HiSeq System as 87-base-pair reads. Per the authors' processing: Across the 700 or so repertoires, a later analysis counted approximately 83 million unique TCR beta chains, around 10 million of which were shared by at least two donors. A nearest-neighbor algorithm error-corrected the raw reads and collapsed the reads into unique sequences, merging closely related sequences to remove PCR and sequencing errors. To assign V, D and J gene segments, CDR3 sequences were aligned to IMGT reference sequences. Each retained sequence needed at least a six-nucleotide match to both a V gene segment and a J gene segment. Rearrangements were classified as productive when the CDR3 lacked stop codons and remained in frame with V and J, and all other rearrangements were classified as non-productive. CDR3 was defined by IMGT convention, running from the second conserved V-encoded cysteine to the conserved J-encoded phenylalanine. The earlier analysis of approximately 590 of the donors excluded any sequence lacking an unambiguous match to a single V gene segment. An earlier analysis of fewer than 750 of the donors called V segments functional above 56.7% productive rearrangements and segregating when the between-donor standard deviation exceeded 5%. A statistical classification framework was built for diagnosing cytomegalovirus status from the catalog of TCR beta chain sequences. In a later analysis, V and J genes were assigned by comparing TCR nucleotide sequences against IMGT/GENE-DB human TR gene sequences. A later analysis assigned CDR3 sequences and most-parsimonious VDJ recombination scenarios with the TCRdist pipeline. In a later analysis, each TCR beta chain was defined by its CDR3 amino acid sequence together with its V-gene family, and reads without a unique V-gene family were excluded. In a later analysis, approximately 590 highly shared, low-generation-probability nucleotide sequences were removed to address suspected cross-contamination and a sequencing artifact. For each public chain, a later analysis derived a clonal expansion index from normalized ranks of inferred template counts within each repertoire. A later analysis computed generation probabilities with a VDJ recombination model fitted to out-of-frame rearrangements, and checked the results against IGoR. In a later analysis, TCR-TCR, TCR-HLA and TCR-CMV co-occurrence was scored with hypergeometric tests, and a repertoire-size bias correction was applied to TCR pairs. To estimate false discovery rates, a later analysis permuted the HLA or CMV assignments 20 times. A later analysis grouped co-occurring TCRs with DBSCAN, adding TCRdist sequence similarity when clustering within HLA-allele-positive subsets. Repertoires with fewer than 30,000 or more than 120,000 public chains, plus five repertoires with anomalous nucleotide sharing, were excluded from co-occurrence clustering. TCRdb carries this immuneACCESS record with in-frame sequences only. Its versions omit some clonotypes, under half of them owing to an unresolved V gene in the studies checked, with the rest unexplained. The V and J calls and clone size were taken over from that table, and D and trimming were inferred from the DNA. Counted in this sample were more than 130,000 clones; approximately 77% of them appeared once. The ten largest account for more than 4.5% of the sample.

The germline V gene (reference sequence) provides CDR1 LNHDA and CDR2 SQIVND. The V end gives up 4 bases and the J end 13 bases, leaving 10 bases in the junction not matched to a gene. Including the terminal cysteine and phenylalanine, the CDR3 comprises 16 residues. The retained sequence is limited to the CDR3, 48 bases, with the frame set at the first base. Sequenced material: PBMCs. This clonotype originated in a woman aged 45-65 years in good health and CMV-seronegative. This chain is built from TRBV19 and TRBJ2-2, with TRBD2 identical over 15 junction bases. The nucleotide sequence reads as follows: TGTGCCAGTAGTACGTGGACTAGCGGGGGGGCGTTAGTGCTGTTTTTT. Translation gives CASSTWTSGGALVLFF.